These 21 T cell receptor beta chains were all obtained from the same sample, sequenced in a study of shared clonotypes between healthy human individuals. Here immunoSEQ multiplex PCR was the method, and the copy in TCRdb shows in-frame clones only, minus some. The top ten hold about 0.06% of the sample, which has some 500,000 clones, 90% to 97% seen once. The sample taken for sequencing was naive CD4+ T cells sorted from blood. The subset is: CD45RA+ positively selected. The receptors here all came from a woman younger than 45 in good health.

CDR3 in DNA: TGTGCCAGCAGTTTGGACCTAGCGGGAGGGCCATCCTACGAGCAGTACTTC. Translation: CASSLDLAGGPSYEQYF. The V gene is TRBV28, the J gene TRBJ2-7; 12 positions match TRBD2. Trimming at V came to 3 bases and at J to 1 base, leaving 7 bases not matched to a gene. Germline CDR1 reads MDHEN; CDR2 reads SYDVKM. The CDR3 is 17 residues long. The full variable domain, completed using reference TRBV28 and TRBJ2-7, is DVKVTQSSRYLVKRTGEKVFLECVQDMDHENMFWYRQDPGLGLRLIYFSYDVKMKEKGDIPEGYSVSREKKERFSLILESASTNQTSMYLCASSLDLAGGPSYEQYFGPGTRLTVT.

V gene TRBV25-1 combines with J gene TRBJ1-4, with TRBD1 matching 9 bases. V shed 4 bases and J 8 bases; nucleotides not matched to a gene: 8. Germline lookup yields CDR1 MGHDK and CDR2 SYGVNS. The CDR3 runs 15 residues. The CDR3 DNA reads TGTGCCAGCAGTGGATGGGGACAGGGCCAAGAAAAACTGTTTTTT. It specifies CASSGWGQGQEKLFF.

J is TRBJ1-2 and V is TRBV11-2, with TRBD1 matching 7 bases. The CDR3 contains 13 residues. After removal of 2 bases from V and 8 bases from J, the junction contained 5 bases not matched to a gene. Germline V CDR1 and CDR2: SGHAT, FQNNGV. The CDR3 DNA follows: TGTGCCAGCAGCTTACTTGACAGGGCCGGCTACACCTTC. Amino acids: CASSLLDRAGYTF.

The chain is built from TRBV5-1 and TRBJ2-2, with D perhaps TRBD1 (6 bases). CDR1 and CDR2 (germline): SGHRS, YFSETQ. This CDR3 contains 15 residues. V was shortened by 4 bases and J by 1 base, with 11 bases between the two germline ends. The CDR3 DNA is TGCGCCAGCAGCCGTGGACAGAGGAACACCGGGGAGCTGTTTTTT. As protein: CASSRGQRNTGELFF.

This clone showed up just once. The V and J genes are TRBV9 and TRBJ2-5; 12 bases agree with TRBD2. Germline V gene data show CDR1 as SGDLS and CDR2 as YYNGEE. This CDR3 has 15 amino acids. The J segment lost 5 bases and the V segment lost 4 bases, leaving 6 bases of the junction unmatched. CDR3 residues: CASSIRTSGTETQYF. As DNA, the CDR3 is TGTGCCAGCAGCATCCGGACTAGCGGGACGGAGACCCAGTACTTC. Based on the CDR3 plus reference TRBV9 and TRBJ2-5, the full variable domain is DSGVTQTPKHLITATGQRVTLRCSPRSGDLSVYWYQQSLDQGLQFLIQYYNGEERAKGNILERFSAQQFPDLHSELNLSSLELGDSALYFCASSIRTSGTETQYFGPGTRLLVL.

This clone was seen a handful of times. The rearrangement uses TRBV19 and TRBJ2-7; D is unresolved. Trimming stripped 4 bases from V and 0 bases from J, with 13 bases between. In germline, CDR1 is LNHDA, CDR2 SQIVND (reference sequence). CDR3 length equals 15 residues. CDR3 sequence: CASSTSAQSSYEQYF. CDR3 DNA sequence: TGTGCCAGTAGTACTTCAGCACAGAGCTCCTACGAGCAGTACTTC. The whole variable domain, filled in from reference TRBV19 and TRBJ2-7, reads DGGITQSPKYLFRKEGQNVTLSCEQNLNHDAMYWYRQDPGQGLRLIYYSQIVNDFQKGDIAEGYSVSREKKESFPLTVTSAQKNPTAFYLCASSTSAQSSYEQYFGPGTRLTVT.

The V and J genes are TRBV30 and TRBJ1-4; D not resolved. The V gene lost 1 base and the J gene lost 4 bases, with 10 bases spanning the gap. The CDR3 is made up of 14 amino acids. Germline V gene sequence: CDR1 GTSNPN, CDR2 SVGIG (reference sequence). CDR3 coding DNA: TGTGCCTGGAGTGGGGCAGCGGGTAATGAAAAACTGTTTTTT. Its translation is CAWSGAAGNEKLFF.

The J gene is TRBJ2-1, the V gene TRBV25-1; TRBD2 agrees at 9 bases. CDR1 is MGHDK, CDR2 SYGVNS, per germline. J lost 6 bases, V lost 4 bases, and 10 bases had no gene match. The CDR3 spans 16 residues. This chain's CDR3 is CASSGLAGFGVNEQFF. CDR3 nucleotide sequence: TGTGCCAGCAGTGGCCTAGCGGGATTCGGGGTCAATGAGCAGTTCTTC.

V is TRBV6-1 and J is TRBJ2-1; D may be TRBD1 (6 bases). Germline CDR1 and CDR2: MNHNS and SASEGT. The CDR3 is made up of 13 amino acids. The V gene lost 6 bases and the J gene lost 9 bases, with 15 bases spanning the gap. CDR3 protein: CASSDTQGTEQFF. Here the CDR3 DNA reads TGTGCCAGCAGCGATACACAGGGAACTGAGCAGTTCTTC.

The rearrangement links TRBV25-1 to TRBJ1-3; 8 bases fit TRBD1. The CDR3 runs to 13 residues. Germline V gene data show CDR1 as MGHDK and CDR2 as SYGVNS. J was trimmed by 4 bases and V by 4 bases; bases with no gene match: 0. The chain's CDR3 is CASSGTGGNTIYF. The CDR3 region has the DNA TGTGCCAGCAGTGGGACAGGGGGAAACACCATATATTTT.

The V and J genes are TRBV19 and TRBJ2-1; D is ambiguous. CDR1 LNHDA and CDR2 SQIVND come from the germline V gene (reference sequence). The length of the CDR3 is 15 residues. V was shortened by 5 bases and J by 2 bases, with 13 bases between the two germline ends. CDR3: CASSSLAFPYNEQFF. CDR3 DNA sequence: TGTGCCAGTAGTTCTTTAGCCTTCCCCTACAATGAGCAGTTCTTC.

This chain links TRBV27 with TRBJ2-7; tentative D call: TRBD1 (5 bases). The V end lost 3 bases, the J end lost 3 bases, and 12 bases lay between the germline ends. The CDR3 is 14 amino acids. Germline assignment: CDR1 MNHEY and CDR2 SMNVEV (reference sequence). The CDR3 bases are TGTGCCAGCAGTTTGGGGCAGCCCTTCTACGAGCAGTACTTC. It encodes CASSLGQPFYEQYF.

The chain joins TRBV10-2 to TRBJ1-3; a weak D match, TRBD1 (5 bases). There are 15 residues in the CDR3. Trimming took off 2 bases at V and 2 bases at J, with 10 bases between the two ends. Germline-derived CDR1 and CDR2 are WSHSY and SAAADI. The DNA of the CDR3 is TGCGCCAGCAGTGAGCTCCCAGGGCCTGGAAACACCATATATTTT. Protein sequence: CASSELPGPGNTIYF.

The chain uses TRBV5-1 and TRBJ2-1, with a possible D match to TRBD1 (5 bases). V lost 2 bases and J 0 bases, leaving 9 bases between the germline ends. CDR1 is SGHRS and CDR2 is YFSETQ in the germline V gene. The CDR3 runs 15 residues. Here the CDR3 reads CASSFEGVSYNEQFF. The CDR3 bases are TGCGCCAGCAGCTTTGAAGGGGTCTCCTACAATGAGCAGTTCTTC.

V is TRBV11-2 and J is TRBJ2-1, with 8 bases identical to TRBD2. This CDR3 spans 13 amino acids. Germline trimming cut 5 bases from V and 10 bases from J; bases unmatched to any gene: 7. Germline-derived CDR1 and CDR2 are SGHAT and FQNNGV. The CDR3 region has the DNA TGTGCCAGCAGCCCGAAGACTAGCGAGGAGCAGTTCTTC. This gives the protein CASSPKTSEEQFF.

The J gene is TRBJ2-7, the V gene TRBV11-1, with TRBD2 matching over 7 bases. Looked up from germline, CDR1 is SGHAT and CDR2 is FQDESV (reference sequence). Trimming at V came to 5 bases and at J to 0 bases, leaving 4 bases not matched to a gene. The CDR3 length is 14 residues. CDR3 sequence: CASSPQRDSYEQYF. As DNA, the CDR3 is TGTGCCAGCAGCCCCCAGCGGGACTCCTACGAGCAGTACTTC.

The sample holds one count of this clone. CDR3 loop: CASSRDRTQETQYF. The CDR3 DNA is TGTGCCAGCAGCAGGGACAGGACCCAAGAGACCCAGTACTTC. The chain recombines TRBV7-7 with TRBJ2-5; TRBD1 matches 8 bases. J gave up 1 base and V 5 bases, and 3 bases lay outside the gene matches. Germline-derived CDR1 and CDR2 are SSHAT and FNYEAQ (reference sequence). This CDR3 is built from 14 residues.

The rearrangement links TRBV7-9 to TRBJ2-3; 11 bases fit TRBD2. The germline CDR1 and CDR2 sequences are SEHNR and FQNEAQ (reference sequence). The junction had 2 bases not matched to a gene; V was cut back by 4 bases and J by 2 bases. This CDR3 is 15 amino acids long. The CDR3 nucleotides are TGTGCCAGCAGCTCGGGACTAGCGGTCACAGATACGCAGTATTTT. Amino acid sequence: CASSSGLAVTDTQYF.

The chain combines TRBV6-1 with TRBJ1-1; D is possibly TRBD1 (5 bases). CDR1 and CDR2 from the germline V gene are MNHNS and SASEGT. The V end was cut by 6 bases, the J end by 1 base, with 15 bases between. This CDR3 is 15 amino acids long. The CDR3 DNA reads TGTGCCAGCAGGGCGGACACACCCCAGAACACTGAAGCTTTCTTT. Residues: CASRADTPQNTEAFF.

The rearrangement links TRBV6-1 to TRBJ2-2; 12 bases match TRBD2. The ends lost 6 bases at V and 8 bases at J; junction bases unmatched: 7. The length of the CDR3 is 15 residues. Germline CDR1 MNHNS, CDR2 SASEGT. The chain's CDR3 is CASRRLAGERGELFF. For the CDR3, the DNA is TGTGCCAGCAGGCGACTAGCGGGAGAGAGGGGGGAGCTGTTTTTT.

As DNA, the CDR3 is TGTGCCAGCAGTTTAGGGACAGGGGTTGGAAACACCATATATTTT. This sequence encodes CASSLGTGVGNTIYF. V and J are TRBV28 and TRBJ1-3; 10 bases agree with TRBD1. The V gene's germline CDR1 is MDHEN and CDR2 SYDVKM. The CDR3 covers 15 residues. With V trimmed by 2 bases and J by 3 bases, 1 base remained unmatched. The full variable domain, with the rest looked up from reference TRBV28 and TRBJ1-3, is DVKVTQSSRYLVKRTGEKVFLECVQDMDHENMFWYRQDPGLGLRLIYFSYDVKMKEKGDIPEGYSVSREKKERFSLILESASTNQTSMYLCASSLGTGVGNTIYFGEGSWLTVV.